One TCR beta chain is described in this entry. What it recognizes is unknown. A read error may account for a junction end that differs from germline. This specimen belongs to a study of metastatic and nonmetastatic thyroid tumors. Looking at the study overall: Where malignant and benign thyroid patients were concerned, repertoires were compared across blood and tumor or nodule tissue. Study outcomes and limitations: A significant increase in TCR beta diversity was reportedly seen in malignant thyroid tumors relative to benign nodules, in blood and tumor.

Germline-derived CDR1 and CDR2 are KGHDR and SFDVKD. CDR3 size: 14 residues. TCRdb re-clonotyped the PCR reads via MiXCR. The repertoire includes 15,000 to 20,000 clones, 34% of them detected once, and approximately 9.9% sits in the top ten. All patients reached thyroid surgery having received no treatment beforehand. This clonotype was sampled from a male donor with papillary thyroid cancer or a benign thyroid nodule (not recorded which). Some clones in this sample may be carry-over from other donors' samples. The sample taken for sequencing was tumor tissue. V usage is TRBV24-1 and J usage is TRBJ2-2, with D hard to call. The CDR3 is CAASDPPFLKELFF. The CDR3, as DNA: TGTGCCGCCAGTGACCCACCTTTTTTGAAGGAGCTGTTTTTT.